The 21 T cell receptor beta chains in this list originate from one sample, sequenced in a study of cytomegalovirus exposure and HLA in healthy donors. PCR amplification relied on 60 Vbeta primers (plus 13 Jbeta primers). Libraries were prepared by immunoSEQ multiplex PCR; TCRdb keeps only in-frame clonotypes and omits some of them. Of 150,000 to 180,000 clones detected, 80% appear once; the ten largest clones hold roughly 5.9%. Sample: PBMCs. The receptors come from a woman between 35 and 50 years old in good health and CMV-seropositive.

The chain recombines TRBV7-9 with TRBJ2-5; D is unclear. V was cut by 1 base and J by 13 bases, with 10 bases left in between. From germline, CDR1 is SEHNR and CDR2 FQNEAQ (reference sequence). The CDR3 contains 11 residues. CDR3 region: CASSLVGPGYF. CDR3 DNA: TGTGCCAGCAGCTTAGTAGGCCCAGGGTACTTC.

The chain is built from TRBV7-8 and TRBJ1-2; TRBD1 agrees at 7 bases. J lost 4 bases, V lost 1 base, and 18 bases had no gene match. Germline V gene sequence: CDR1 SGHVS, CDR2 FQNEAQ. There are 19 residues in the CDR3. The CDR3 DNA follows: TGTGCCAGCAGCTTAGGGGGTCTTCCGGGGACAGCTGACTCCTATGGCTACACCTTC. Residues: CASSLGGLPGTADSYGYTF.

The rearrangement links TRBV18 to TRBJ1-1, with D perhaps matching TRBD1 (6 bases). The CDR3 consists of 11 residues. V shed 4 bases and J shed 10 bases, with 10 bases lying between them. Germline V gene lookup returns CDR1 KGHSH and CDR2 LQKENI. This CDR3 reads CASSLLQGAFF. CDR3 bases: TGTGCCAGCTCACTACTACAGGGAGCTTTCTTT. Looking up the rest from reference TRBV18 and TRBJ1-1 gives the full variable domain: NAGVMQNPRHLVRRRGQEARLRCSPMKGHSHVYWYRQLPEEGLKFMVYLQKENIIDESGMPKERFSAEFPKEGPSILRIQQVVRGDSAAYFCASSLLQGAFFGQGTRLTVV.

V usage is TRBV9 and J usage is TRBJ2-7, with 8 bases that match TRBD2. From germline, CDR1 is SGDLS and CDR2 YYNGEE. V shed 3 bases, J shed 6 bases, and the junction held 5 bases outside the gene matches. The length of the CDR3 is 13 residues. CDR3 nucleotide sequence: TGTGCCAGCAGCGGTGGACTAGCCGGCGAGCAGTACTTC. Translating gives CASSGGLAGEQYF.

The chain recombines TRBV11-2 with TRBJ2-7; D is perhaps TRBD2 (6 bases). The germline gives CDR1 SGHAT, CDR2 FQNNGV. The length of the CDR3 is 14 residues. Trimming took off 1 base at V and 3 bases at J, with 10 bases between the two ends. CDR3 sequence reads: CASSLAGALYEQYF. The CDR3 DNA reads TGTGCCAGCAGCTTAGCGGGAGCCCTCTACGAGCAGTACTTC.

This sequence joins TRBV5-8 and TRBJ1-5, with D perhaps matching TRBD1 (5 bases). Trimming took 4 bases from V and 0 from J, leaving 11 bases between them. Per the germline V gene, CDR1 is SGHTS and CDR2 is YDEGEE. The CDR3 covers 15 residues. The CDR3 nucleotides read TGTGCCAGCAGCCCGGCAGGGTATAGCAATCAGCCCCAGCATTTT. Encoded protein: CASSPAGYSNQPQHF.

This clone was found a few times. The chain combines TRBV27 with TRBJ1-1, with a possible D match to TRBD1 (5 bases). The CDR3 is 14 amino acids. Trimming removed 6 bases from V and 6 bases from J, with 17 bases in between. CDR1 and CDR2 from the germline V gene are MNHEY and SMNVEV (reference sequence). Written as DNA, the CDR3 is TGTGCCAGCAGCCTAGGGGCCGTTGGGGCTGAAGCTTTCTTT. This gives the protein CASSLGAVGAEAFF.

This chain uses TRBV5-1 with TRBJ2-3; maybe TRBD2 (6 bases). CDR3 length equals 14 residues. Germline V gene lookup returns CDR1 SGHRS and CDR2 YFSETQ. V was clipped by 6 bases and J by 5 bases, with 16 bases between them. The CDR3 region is CASTLGQGGDTQYF. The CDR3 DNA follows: TGCGCCAGCACCCTAGGGCAGGGAGGAGATACGCAGTATTTT.

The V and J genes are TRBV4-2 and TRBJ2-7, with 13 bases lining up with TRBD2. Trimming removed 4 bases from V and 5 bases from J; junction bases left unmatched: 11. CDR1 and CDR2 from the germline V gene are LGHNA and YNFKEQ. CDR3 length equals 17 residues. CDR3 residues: CASSRGTSGAPWNEQYF. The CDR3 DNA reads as TGTGCCAGCAGCCGAGGGACTAGCGGGGCTCCCTGGAACGAGCAGTACTTC.

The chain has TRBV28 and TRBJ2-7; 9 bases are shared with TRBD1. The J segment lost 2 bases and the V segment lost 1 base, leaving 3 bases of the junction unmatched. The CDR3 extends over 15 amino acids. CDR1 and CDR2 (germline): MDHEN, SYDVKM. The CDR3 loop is CASSLSGTGTYEQYF. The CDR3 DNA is TGTGCCAGCAGTTTATCCGGGACAGGGACCTACGAGCAGTACTTC.

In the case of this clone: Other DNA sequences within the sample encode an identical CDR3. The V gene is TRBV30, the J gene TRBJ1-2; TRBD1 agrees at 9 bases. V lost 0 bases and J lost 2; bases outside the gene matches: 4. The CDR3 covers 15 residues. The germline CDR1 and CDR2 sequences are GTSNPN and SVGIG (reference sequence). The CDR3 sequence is CAWSVQGARNYGYTF. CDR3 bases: TGTGCCTGGAGTGTACAGGGGGCGCGGAACTATGGCTACACCTTC.

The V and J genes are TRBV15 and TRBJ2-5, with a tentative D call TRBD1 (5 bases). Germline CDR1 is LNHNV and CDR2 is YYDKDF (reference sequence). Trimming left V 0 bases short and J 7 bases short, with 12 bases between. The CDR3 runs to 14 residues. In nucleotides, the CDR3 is TGTGCCACCAGCAGAGATGTGCAGGGTGGGACCCAGTACTTC. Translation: CATSRDVQGGTQYF.

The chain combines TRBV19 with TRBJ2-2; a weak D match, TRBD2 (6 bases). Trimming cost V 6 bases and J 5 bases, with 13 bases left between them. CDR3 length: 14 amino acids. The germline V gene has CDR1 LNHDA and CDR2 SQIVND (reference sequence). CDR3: CASRTAGRTGELFF. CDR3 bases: TGTGCCAGTAGGACGGCGGGACGGACCGGGGAGCTGTTTTTT.

CDR3 sequence: CSVGQGAYEQYF. In DNA form, the CDR3 reads TGCAGCGTTGGACAGGGCGCCTACGAGCAGTACTTC. The gene calls are TRBV29-1 and TRBJ2-7; TRBD1 matches 7 bases. V lost 4 bases and J lost 2; bases outside the gene matches: 2. The CDR3 has 12 amino acids. Germline loops: CDR1 SQVTM, CDR2 ANQGSEA.

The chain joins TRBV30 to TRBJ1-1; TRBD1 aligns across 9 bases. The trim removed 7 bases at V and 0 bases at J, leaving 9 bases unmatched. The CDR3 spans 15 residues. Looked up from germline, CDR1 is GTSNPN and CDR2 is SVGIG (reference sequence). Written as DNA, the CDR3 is TGTGCCTCAGGGACAGGGTACCTCATGAACACTGAAGCTTTCTTT. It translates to CASGTGYLMNTEAFF.

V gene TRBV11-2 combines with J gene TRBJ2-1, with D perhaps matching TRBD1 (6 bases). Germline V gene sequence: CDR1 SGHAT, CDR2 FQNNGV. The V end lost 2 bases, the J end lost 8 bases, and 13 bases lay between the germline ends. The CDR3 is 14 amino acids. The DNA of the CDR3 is TGTGCCAGCAGCTTAAGCCTGGGACAATATGAGCAGTTCTTC. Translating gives CASSLSLGQYEQFF.

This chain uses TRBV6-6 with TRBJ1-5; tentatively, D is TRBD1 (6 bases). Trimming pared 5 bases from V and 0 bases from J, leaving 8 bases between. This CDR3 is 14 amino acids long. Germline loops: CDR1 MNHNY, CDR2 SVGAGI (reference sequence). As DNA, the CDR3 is TGTGCCAGCAGTCCGGACAGTAGCAATCAGCCCCAGCATTTT. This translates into CASSPDSSNQPQHF.

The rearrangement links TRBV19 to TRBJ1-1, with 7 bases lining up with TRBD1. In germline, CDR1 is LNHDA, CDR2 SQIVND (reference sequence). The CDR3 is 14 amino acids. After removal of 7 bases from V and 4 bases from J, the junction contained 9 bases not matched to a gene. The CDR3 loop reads CASTAYRGSTEAFF. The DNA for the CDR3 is TGTGCCAGTACGGCTTACAGGGGTTCCACTGAAGCTTTCTTT.

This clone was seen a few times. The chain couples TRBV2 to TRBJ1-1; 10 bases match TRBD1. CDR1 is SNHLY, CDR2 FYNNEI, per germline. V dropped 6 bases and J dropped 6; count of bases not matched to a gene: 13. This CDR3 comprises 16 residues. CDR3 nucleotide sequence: TGTGCCAGCAGAGTAAGACAGGGGGCGCATCAGGCTGAAGCTTTCTTT. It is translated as CASRVRQGAHQAEAFF.

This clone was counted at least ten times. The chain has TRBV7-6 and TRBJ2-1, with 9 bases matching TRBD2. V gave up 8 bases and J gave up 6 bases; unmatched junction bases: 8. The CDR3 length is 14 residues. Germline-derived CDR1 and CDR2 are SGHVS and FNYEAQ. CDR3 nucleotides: TGTGCCAGCGGGCTAGCGGGATCTCGCAATGAGCAGTTCTTC. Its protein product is CASGLAGSRNEQFF. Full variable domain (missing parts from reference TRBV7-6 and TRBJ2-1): GAGVSQSPRYKVTKRGQDVALRCDPISGHVSLYWYRQALGQGPEFLTYFNYEAQQDKSGLPNDRFSAERPEGSISTLTIQRTEQRDSAMYRCASGLAGSRNEQFFGPGTRLTVL.

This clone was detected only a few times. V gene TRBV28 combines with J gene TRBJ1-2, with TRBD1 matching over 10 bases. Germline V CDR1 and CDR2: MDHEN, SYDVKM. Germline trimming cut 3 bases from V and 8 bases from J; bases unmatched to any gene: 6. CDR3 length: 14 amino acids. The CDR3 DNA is TGTGCCAGCAGTTTTGGAGACAGGGGGCGAGGCTACACCTTC. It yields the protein CASSFGDRGRGYTF.